The next 9 T cell receptor beta chains were all read from a single sample in a study of blood T cell repertoires in COVID-19 (dated by TCRdb to between 2020 and 2021). Library preparation used the immunoSEQ multiplex PCR assay. The immuneACCESS repertoire file appears here via TCRdb, limited to in-frame rearrangements. These files lack a portion of the clones; in checked studies, under half of the deficit traces to unresolved V genes, and the cause of the others is not known. Present in this sample are roughly 190,000 clones, just under 85% of which were seen just once. The ten largest clones add up to 4% to 6% of the sample. Sequencing input: peripheral blood. These receptors came from a woman aged 65 to 85 with active or convalescent COVID-19.

V usage is TRBV11-2 and J usage is TRBJ2-7, with D perhaps matching TRBD2 (6 bases). Trimming took off 0 bases at V and 3 bases at J, with 12 bases between the two ends. This CDR3 has 15 residues. Germline V gene data show CDR1 as SGHAT and CDR2 as FQNNGV. The CDR3 reads CASSLDQRRGYEQYF. DNA for the CDR3: TGTGCCAGCAGCTTAGATCAGAGGCGGGGCTACGAGCAGTACTTC.

This CDR3 reads CASSSRLLPGGELFF. The CDR3, as DNA: TGTGCCAGCAGCTCTCGACTGTTGCCGGGCGGGGAGCTGTTTTTT. V usage is TRBV11-2 and J usage is TRBJ2-2; no reliable D call. Germline values: CDR1 SGHAT, CDR2 FQNNGV. The CDR3 sequence is 15 residues long. The V and J ends lost 4 bases and 7 bases respectively, with 16 bases between them.

V usage is TRBV4-1 and J usage is TRBJ2-3, with D possibly being TRBD1 (5 bases). The CDR3 is made up of 16 amino acids. Trimming shortened V by 0 bases and J by 4 bases, and 14 bases separated the two germline ends. Germline V gene sequence: CDR1 MGHRA, CDR2 YSYEKL. CDR3 loop: CASSQETAGIADTQYF. DNA for the CDR3: TGCGCCAGCAGCCAAGAGACAGCAGGGATCGCAGATACGCAGTATTTT.

The rearrangement links TRBV6-2 or TRBV6-3 to TRBJ1-2; TRBD1 might be the D (5 bases). V lost 2 bases to trimming and J lost 8 bases, with 12 bases between them. In germline, CDR1 is MNHEY, CDR2 SVGEGT. The CDR3 has 13 residues. The CDR3 loop reads CASSYDSLGGYTF. The DNA of the CDR3 is TGTGCCAGCAGTTACGACAGCCTCGGGGGCTACACCTTC.

This clone has only a few counts. This rearrangement joins TRBV28 to TRBJ1-5; D ambiguous. Trimming removed 8 bases at V and 0 bases at J, with 5 bases between. CDR3 size: 12 residues. Germline assignment: CDR1 MDHEN and CDR2 SYDVKM. The CDR3: CASGLSNQPQHF. The CDR3 DNA follows: TGTGCCAGCGGACTTAGCAATCAGCCCCAGCATTTT. Combining the CDR3 with reference TRBV28 and TRBJ1-5 gives the whole variable domain DVKVTQSSRYLVKRTGEKVFLECVQDMDHENMFWYRQDPGLGLRLIYFSYDVKMKEKGDIPEGYSVSREKKERFSLILESASTNQTSMYLCASGLSNQPQHFGDGTRLSIL.

The chain is built from TRBV28 and TRBJ2-3; TRBD1 is a possible D gene (5 bases). This CDR3 spans 15 amino acids. CDR1 and CDR2 (germline): MDHEN, SYDVKM. V was trimmed by 6 bases and J by 3 bases, leaving 16 bases between them. The DNA of the CDR3 is TGTGCCAGCAGCCCACTTGCAGGGTTGACAGATACGCAGTATTTT. Its protein is CASSPLAGLTDTQYF.

The chain's CDR3 is CASSSTLQASTDTQYF. The CDR3, as DNA: TGTGCCAGCAGCTCTACACTTCAGGCTAGCACAGATACGCAGTATTTT. This chain joins TRBV11-1 and TRBJ2-3; no clear D. From germline, CDR1 is SGHAT and CDR2 FQDESV (reference sequence). The V end was cut by 4 bases, the J end by 0 bases, with 14 bases between. There are 16 residues in the CDR3.

The chain employs TRBV15 and TRBJ2-3; TRBD2 agrees at 8 bases. CDR3 length: 15 residues. Germline values: CDR1 LNHNV, CDR2 YYDKDF (reference sequence). The V and J ends lost 4 bases and 3 bases, in that order; junction bases with no gene match: 6. The CDR3 sequence: CATSMSGSTTDTQYF. In nucleotides, the CDR3 is TGTGCCACCAGCATGAGCGGGAGCACGACAGATACGCAGTATTTT.

The chain uses TRBV27 and TRBJ2-2, with 8 bases identical to TRBD2. V dropped 6 bases and J dropped 7; count of bases not matched to a gene: 4. CDR3 length: 13 residues. The germline V gene has CDR1 MNHEY and CDR2 SMNVEV (reference sequence). CDR3 residues: CASRTSAVGELFF. DNA of the CDR3: TGTGCCAGCAGGACTAGCGCCGTCGGGGAGCTGTTTTTT.